These 16 T cell receptor beta chains share one sample of origin, sequenced in a study of a mutant IDH1 vaccine in newly diagnosed glioma. The time point was: baseline, week 1 (first vaccination visit). As for treatment: pre-vaccination baseline after standard-of-care therapy. The protocol was immunoSEQ multiplex PCR, while the TCRdb copy is restricted to in-frame clones and leaves out a portion. This table has fewer than 100,000 clones, 70% to 90% appearing once. The source material was PBMCs, sampled from a glioma patient treated with radiotherapy, temozolomide or both. These receptor sequences come from a woman in her forties or fifties with glioma.

The rearrangement uses TRBV28 and TRBJ2-1; 10 bases line up with TRBD2. CDR1 and CDR2 (germline): MDHEN, SYDVKM. CDR3 length: 15 residues. V was pared by 5 bases and J by 8 bases, with 9 bases of the junction left unmatched. DNA of the CDR3: TGTGCCAGCAGTCCCTCAGCGGGAGGGCCGGATGAGCAGTTCTTC. This encodes CASSPSAGGPDEQFF.

CDR3 region: CASSYSGGAYYEQYF. Here the CDR3 DNA reads TGTGCCAGCAGTTACTCTGGAGGGGCCTACTACGAGCAGTACTTC. The chain joins TRBV6-5 to TRBJ2-7; possible D gene TRBD2, 6 bases. The germline gives CDR1 MNHEY, CDR2 SVGAGI. V shed 0 bases and J shed 3 bases, with 12 bases lying between them. The CDR3 runs 15 residues.

The gene calls are TRBV28 and TRBJ1-1; D is perhaps TRBD1 (5 bases). CDR3 length: 15 residues. Germline values: CDR1 MDHEN, CDR2 SYDVKM. The germline V and J ends were trimmed by 3 bases and 4 bases, with 15 bases remaining between them. CDR3: CASSFEYEGFTEAFF. The CDR3 DNA is TGTGCCAGCAGTTTTGAATATGAGGGGTTCACTGAAGCTTTCTTT.

This clone was counted once. The chain carries TRBV2 and TRBJ1-5; TRBD1 aligns across 9 bases. This CDR3 is 17 amino acids long. CDR1 and CDR2 from the germline V gene are SNHLY and FYNNEI. Trimming cost V 8 bases and J 0 bases; bases outside gene matches: 11. The chain's CDR3 is CASEAGTGRYSNQPQHF. CDR3 in DNA: TGTGCCAGCGAGGCCGGGACAGGGCGTTATAGCAATCAGCCCCAGCATTTT.

The V and J genes are TRBV4-1 and TRBJ1-3, with TRBD1 as a possible D gene (5 bases). Trimming pared 1 base from V and 0 bases from J, leaving 25 bases between. Germline-derived CDR1 and CDR2 are MGHRA and YSYEKL. The CDR3 covers 21 residues. The CDR3 sequence is CASSQGVVPGRRISSGNTIYF. The CDR3 DNA reads as TGCGCCAGCAGCCAAGGGGTGGTGCCGGGACGGCGAATTTCCTCTGGAAACACCATATATTTT.

The gene calls are TRBV19 and TRBJ2-7; 13 bases map to TRBD2. Germline V lookup: CDR1 LNHDA, CDR2 SQIVND (reference sequence). Germline trimming cut 9 bases from V and 0 bases from J; bases unmatched to any gene: 14. This CDR3 comprises 18 residues. The chain's CDR3 is CASAWGDRTSGSSYEQYF. The DNA for the CDR3 is TGTGCCAGCGCTTGGGGGGATAGGACTAGCGGGAGCTCCTACGAGCAGTACTTC.

The genes are TRBV5-4 and TRBJ1-1; 7 bases align to TRBD1. The CDR3 length is 15 residues. Germline CDR1 is SGHNT and CDR2 is YYREEE (reference sequence). J lost 1 base, V lost 4 bases, and 7 bases had no gene match. The CDR3 protein is CASSRQGRGNTEAFF. CDR3 sequence (DNA): TGTGCCAGCAGCCGACAGGGAAGGGGGAACACTGAAGCTTTCTTT.

The J gene is TRBJ1-3, the V gene TRBV2; D is ambiguous. The V gene lost 4 bases and the J gene lost 0 bases, with 7 bases spanning the gap. Germline CDR1 and CDR2: SNHLY and FYNNEI. The CDR3 runs to 14 residues. In nucleotides, the CDR3 is TGTGCCAGCAGTGTCAGAGACTCTGGAAACACCATATATTTT. Protein: CASSVRDSGNTIYF.

The genes are TRBV6-1 and TRBJ2-1; TRBD2 aligns across 7 bases. Germline V gene lookup returns CDR1 MNHNS and CDR2 SASEGT. CDR3 size: 11 residues. After removal of 2 bases from V and 12 bases from J, the junction contained 1 base not matched to a gene. The CDR3 DNA follows: TGTGCCAGCAGTGAATGGGAGGGGCAGTTCTTC. This encodes CASSEWEGQFF.

The rearrangement links TRBV5-1 to TRBJ1-2, with D uncertain. The CDR3 runs 14 residues. The germline gives CDR1 SGHRS, CDR2 YFSETQ. V shed 1 base and J shed 4 bases, with 11 bases lying between them. The CDR3 spells CASSLFTASYGYTF. DNA of the CDR3: TGCGCCAGCAGCTTGTTCACAGCGTCCTATGGCTACACCTTC.

This sequence joins TRBV7-9 and TRBJ1-3; no definite D call. Germline lookup yields CDR1 SEHNR and CDR2 FQNEAQ (reference sequence). The V and J ends lost 2 bases and 4 bases respectively, with 12 bases between them. The CDR3 contains 15 residues. In nucleotides, the CDR3 is TGTGCCAGCAGCTTACCTGTGGATGTAGGAAACACCATATATTTT. Its translation is CASSLPVDVGNTIYF.

The chain uses TRBV7-6 and TRBJ2-7; either TRBD1 or TRBD2 may fit D (6 bases each). The V and J ends lost 3 bases and 4 bases respectively, with 13 bases between them. The CDR3 length is 14 residues. Germline-derived CDR1 and CDR2 are SGHVS and FNYEAQ. The CDR3 spells CASSLGGTNYEQYF. The CDR3 DNA reads TGTGCCAGCAGCTTGGGCGGGACAAATTACGAGCAGTACTTC.

The gene calls are TRBV28 and TRBJ1-2; TRBD1 matches at 8 bases. CDR3 length: 15 residues. V dropped 7 bases and J dropped 2; count of bases not matched to a gene: 9. CDR1 and CDR2 from the germline V gene are MDHEN and SYDVKM. CDR3 DNA sequence: TGTGCCAGCACCGGATCGACAGGGGTAAACTATGGCTACACCTTC. This codes for CASTGSTGVNYGYTF.

This clone was counted between two and nine times. As DNA, the CDR3 is TGCGCCAGCAGCTTCGGGATCTTGGAAAACATTCAGTACTTC. It is translated as CASSFGILENIQYF. This chain connects TRBV5-1 to TRBJ2-4, with D perhaps TRBD2 (5 bases). The germline V gene has CDR1 SGHRS and CDR2 YFSETQ. The CDR3 length is 14 residues. With 2 bases removed from V and 5 bases from J, the gap between germline ends came to 11 bases. The complete variable domain, with remaining parts taken from reference TRBV5-1 and TRBJ2-4, reads KAGVTQTPRYLIKTRGQQVTLSCSPISGHRSVSWYQQTPGQGLQFLFEYFSETQRNKGNFPGRFSGRQFSNSRSEMNVSTLELGDSALYLCASSFGILENIQYFGAGTRLSVL.

The chain links TRBV6-6 to TRBJ2-5, with D perhaps matching TRBD2 (6 bases). The J call may be mistaken, given a closer DNA end match to TRBJ2-7. The CDR3 is 16 residues long. Germline V CDR1 and CDR2: MNHNY, SVGAGI (reference sequence). Here the CDR3 reads CASSSLERVPLYEQYF. The CDR3, as DNA: TGTGCCAGCAGCTCCCTTGAGCGGGTCCCCCTCTACGAGCAGTACTTC.

The count of this clone is one. The rearrangement links TRBV5-1 to TRBJ1-1; D is possibly TRBD1 (5 bases). Germline V gene lookup returns CDR1 SGHRS and CDR2 YFSETQ. The V end lost 6 bases, the J end lost 0 bases, and 9 bases lay between the germline ends. The CDR3 contains 13 residues. Here the CDR3 DNA reads TGCGCCAGCAAGTACAGGATGAACACTGAAGCTTTCTTT. Translated, it gives CASKYRMNTEAFF.